This TCR beta chain was profiled in a study of blood T cell repertoires in COVID-19. Whole-study context: Italy, Spain and the United States were the sources of the convalescent and acute COVID-19 samples.

This CDR3 is built from 14 residues. With 0 bases removed from V and 8 bases from J, the gap between germline ends came to 13 bases. CDR1 MGHRA and CDR2 YSYEKL come from the germline V gene. Clones were read by immunoSEQ multiplex PCR, and TCRdb kept only the in-frame ones, dropping some. The repertoire holds about 170,000 clones, with roughly 90% as singletons. This receptor was obtained from a woman aged 60-70 years with COVID-19, enrolled during active disease. Sequenced material: peripheral blood. V is TRBV4-1 and J is TRBJ1-2; D not resolved. The CDR3 reads CASSQELGRAGYTF. The CDR3 DNA reads TGCGCCAGCAGCCAAGAACTGGGGAGGGCCGGCTACACCTTC.